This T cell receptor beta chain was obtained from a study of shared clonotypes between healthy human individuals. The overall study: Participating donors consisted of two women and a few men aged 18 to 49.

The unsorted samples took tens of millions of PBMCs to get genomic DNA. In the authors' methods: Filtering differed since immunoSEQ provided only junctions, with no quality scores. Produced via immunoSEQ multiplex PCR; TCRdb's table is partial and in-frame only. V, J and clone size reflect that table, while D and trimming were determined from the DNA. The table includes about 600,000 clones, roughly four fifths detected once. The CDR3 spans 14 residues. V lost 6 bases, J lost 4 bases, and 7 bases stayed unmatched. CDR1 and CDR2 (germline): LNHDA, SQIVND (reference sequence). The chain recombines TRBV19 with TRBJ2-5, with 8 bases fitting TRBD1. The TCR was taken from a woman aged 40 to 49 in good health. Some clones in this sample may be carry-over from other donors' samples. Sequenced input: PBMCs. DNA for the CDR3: TGTGCCAGTAGCCCAAAACAGGGGGGAGAGACCCAGTACTTC. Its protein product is CASSPKQGGETQYF.